This T cell receptor (beta chain) was identified in a study of beta chain features in type 1 diabetes. Study as a whole: Summed over all samples, the examined sorted cells came to under 110,000,000.

Notes on this clone: What it binds is unknown.

The authors reverse transcribed all of the isolated RNA, so sequencing captured expressed TCRB transcripts. The table came from immunoSEQ multiplex PCR; TCRdb's copy has only in-frame clones and leaves some out. Seen here are 400,000 to 500,000 clones, about 15% observed once, and the top ten hold around 0.035%. Researchers reported sorting CD4+ naive, central memory, regulatory and stem cell-like memory cells via CD45RO/CCR7/CD25/CD127/CD95/CD27. V lost 2 bases and J 7 bases, leaving 15 bases between the germline ends. Germline CDR1 is SGHNT and CDR2 is YYREEE (reference sequence). CDR3 size: 14 residues. Study-level points and caveats: All four CD4+ subsets of Type 1 diabetes patients contained TCRB CDR3s that were moderately but significantly shorter. When VDJ junctions were examined, type 1 diabetes patients showed fewer insertions and more deletions.

The sample was naive CD4+ T cells from blood. This TCR was sampled from a man under 40 in good health. The rearrangement links TRBV5-4 to TRBJ2-5; no definite D call. CDR3 protein: CASSLDSSPGTQYF. CDR3 in DNA: TGTGCCAGCAGCTTAGACTCATCACCGGGGACCCAGTACTTC.